Listed below are T cell receptor beta chains from one sample, sequenced in a study of blood T cell repertoires in COVID-19. Profiling relied on immunoSEQ multiplex PCR, and the TCRdb table lists in-frame clones only, not all of them. The sample has roughly 84,000 clones, over 70% seen once. Sequencing used peripheral blood. These receptors originate from a woman between 45 and 60 years old with acute or convalescent COVID-19. Each CDR3 is given with its conserved first and last residue. Fields, in order: clone size, J gene, D gene, V gene, CDR3 protein, CDR3 DNA. D genes are given only for firm matches. Clone size, where shown, is once, few, many, or a class for clones that have expanded.

abundance: few
j_gene: TRBJ2-3
d_gene: TRBD1
v_gene: TRBV28
CDR3aa: CASSLSDRVGDTQYF
CDR3nt: TGTGCCAGCAGTTTATCGGACAGGGTAGGAGATACGCAGTATTTT

abundance: NA
j_gene: TRBJ2-7
d_gene: NA
v_gene: TRBV27
CDR3aa: CASSLSAQTETYEQYF
CDR3nt: TGTGCCAGCAGTTTATCGGCACAGACAGAGACCTACGAGCAGTACTTC

abundance: few
j_gene: TRBJ1-1
d_gene: NA
v_gene: TRBV3-1/TRBV3-2
CDR3aa: CASSQGKQINTEAFF
CDR3nt: TGTGCCAGCAGCCAAGGAAAGCAAATTAACACTGAAGCTTTCTTT

abundance: few
j_gene: TRBJ2-5
d_gene: NA
v_gene: TRBV5-4
CDR3aa: CASSSSPETQYF
CDR3nt: TGTGCCAGCAGCTCTTCTCCGGAGACCCAGTACTTC

abundance: NA
j_gene: TRBJ1-4
d_gene: NA
v_gene: TRBV28
CDR3aa: CASSLSEKLFF
CDR3nt: TGTGCCAGCAGTCTAAGTGAAAAACTGTTTTTT

abundance: NA
j_gene: TRBJ1-2
d_gene: TRBD1
v_gene: TRBV18
CDR3aa: CASSPPNRGWNYGYTF
CDR3nt: TGTGCCAGCTCACCTCCGAACAGGGGGTGGAACTATGGCTACACCTTC

abundance: NA
j_gene: TRBJ1-2
d_gene: TRBD1
v_gene: TRBV6-5
CDR3aa: CASSLTGGGSGYTF
CDR3nt: TGTGCCAGCAGCTTGACAGGGGGCGGAAGTGGCTACACCTTC

abundance: NA
j_gene: TRBJ2-7
d_gene: NA
v_gene: TRBV29-1
CDR3aa: CSVVSGFNEQYF
CDR3nt: TGCAGCGTTGTTTCAGGGTTCAACGAGCAGTACTTC

abundance: NA
j_gene: TRBJ1-2
d_gene: NA
v_gene: TRBV10-1
CDR3aa: CASSESRRQGGLANYGYTF
CDR3nt: TGCGCCAGCAGTGAGTCTCGTCGGCAGGGAGGTTTGGCTAACTATGGCTACACCTTC

abundance: NA
j_gene: TRBJ1-1
d_gene: NA
v_gene: TRBV4-1
CDR3aa: CASSLFGGTVNTEAFF
CDR3nt: TGCGCCAGCAGCCTCTTCGGGGGGACGGTGAACACTGAAGCTTTCTTT

abundance: NA
j_gene: TRBJ1-2
d_gene: NA
v_gene: TRBV29-1
CDR3aa: CSVLTGTLSDSGYTF
CDR3nt: TGCAGCGTTTTAACCGGGACTCTGAGCGATTCTGGCTACACCTTC

abundance: many
j_gene: TRBJ2-3
d_gene: NA
v_gene: TRBV7-8
CDR3aa: CASSLAQLETQYF
CDR3nt: TGTGCCAGCAGCTTAGCGCAATTGGAGACGCAGTATTTT

abundance: NA
j_gene: TRBJ2-7
d_gene: TRBD1
v_gene: TRBV7-8
CDR3aa: CASSLAIGQGIEQYF
CDR3nt: TGTGCCAGCAGCTTAGCCATTGGACAGGGGATCGAGCAGTACTTC

abundance: few
j_gene: TRBJ1-6
d_gene: TRBD1
v_gene: TRBV28
CDR3aa: CASSSDRDSSPLHF
CDR3nt: TGTGCCAGCAGTTCCGACAGGGATAGTTCACCCCTCCACTTT

abundance: NA
j_gene: TRBJ2-3
d_gene: NA
v_gene: TRBV14
CDR3aa: CASSPAGASTDTQYF
CDR3nt: TGTGCCAGCAGCCCGGCAGGGGCTAGCACAGATACGCAGTATTTT

abundance: few
j_gene: TRBJ2-2
d_gene: NA
v_gene: TRBV6-5
CDR3aa: CASESGGEAGELFF
CDR3nt: TGTGCCAGCGAGAGCGGAGGGGAGGCCGGGGAGCTGTTTTTT

abundance: NA
j_gene: TRBJ1-3
d_gene: NA
v_gene: TRBV5-6
CDR3aa: CASSRVTTGIFGNTIYF
CDR3nt: TGTGCCAGCAGCCGGGTCACTACAGGGATCTTTGGAAACACCATATATTTT

abundance: NA
j_gene: TRBJ1-5
d_gene: NA
v_gene: TRBV29-1
CDR3aa: CSVSTGRNQPQHF
CDR3nt: TGCAGCGTTAGTACAGGTCGGAATCAGCCCCAGCATTTT

abundance: NA
j_gene: TRBJ2-7
d_gene: TRBD2
v_gene: TRBV19
CDR3aa: CASSLSGVDYEQYF
CDR3nt: TGTGCCAGTAGTCTTAGCGGGGTTGACTACGAGCAGTACTTC

abundance: NA
j_gene: TRBJ2-1
d_gene: TRBD1
v_gene: TRBV5-6
CDR3aa: CASSSEGTGVNEQFF
CDR3nt: TGTGCCAGCAGCTCGGAGGGGACAGGGGTCAATGAGCAGTTCTTC

abundance: NA
j_gene: TRBJ1-2
d_gene: TRBD1
v_gene: TRBV23-1
CDR3aa: CASQYRGKRNGYTF
CDR3nt: TGCGCCAGCCAATACAGGGGGAAAAGGAATGGCTACACCTTC

abundance: NA
j_gene: TRBJ2-5
d_gene: TRBD2
v_gene: TRBV6-1
CDR3aa: CASSELAGGQETQYF
CDR3nt: TGTGCCAGCAGTGAATTAGCGGGGGGGCAAGAGACCCAGTACTTC

abundance: NA
j_gene: TRBJ2-5
d_gene: NA
v_gene: TRBV5-1
CDR3aa: CASSLDPGEETQYF
CDR3nt: TGCGCCAGCAGCTTGGATCCAGGTGAAGAGACCCAGTACTTC

abundance: NA
j_gene: TRBJ1-2
d_gene: TRBD1
v_gene: TRBV5-4
CDR3aa: CASSLYRGGFNYGYTF
CDR3nt: TGTGCCAGCAGCTTGTACAGGGGGGGCTTTAACTATGGCTACACCTTC

abundance: few
j_gene: TRBJ1-2
d_gene: TRBD1
v_gene: TRBV4-2
CDR3aa: CASSRDRGGWGYGYTF
CDR3nt: TGTGCCAGCAGCCGGGACAGGGGTGGATGGGGGTATGGCTACACCTTC

abundance: NA
j_gene: TRBJ2-1
d_gene: TRBD2
v_gene: TRBV18
CDR3aa: CASSPPKLAGPPGEQFF
CDR3nt: TGTGCCAGCTCACCACCGAAACTAGCGGGGCCCCCGGGGGAGCAGTTCTTC

abundance: NA
j_gene: TRBJ1-4
d_gene: NA
v_gene: TRBV12-3/TRBV12-4
CDR3aa: CASSIGGREKLFF
CDR3nt: TGTGCCAGCAGCATAGGGGGTCGTGAAAAACTGTTTTTT

abundance: few
j_gene: TRBJ2-7
d_gene: NA
v_gene: TRBV24-1
CDR3aa: CATSRGYEQYF
CDR3nt: TGTGCCACCAGCAGGGGCTACGAGCAGTACTTC

abundance: few
j_gene: TRBJ2-1
d_gene: TRBD2
v_gene: TRBV6-6
CDR3aa: CASSYSRLAGANEQFF
CDR3nt: TGTGCCAGCAGTTACTCGAGGCTAGCGGGGGCCAATGAGCAGTTCTTC

abundance: once
j_gene: TRBJ1-2
d_gene: TRBD1
v_gene: TRBV19
CDR3aa: CASTSPPPGGYGYTF
CDR3nt: TGTGCCAGTACGTCACCCCCGCCAGGGGGCTATGGCTACACCTTC

abundance: NA
j_gene: TRBJ1-3
d_gene: NA
v_gene: TRBV3-1/TRBV3-2
CDR3aa: CASRYGNTIYF
CDR3nt: TGTGCCAGCAGATATGGAAACACCATATATTTT

abundance: NA
j_gene: TRBJ2-5
d_gene: TRBD2
v_gene: TRBV5-1
CDR3aa: CASSLERGEETQYF
CDR3nt: TGCGCCAGCAGCTTGGAGCGGGGAGAAGAGACCCAGTACTTC

abundance: NA
j_gene: TRBJ2-3
d_gene: TRBD1
v_gene: TRBV30
CDR3aa: CAWRTGGGTDTQYF
CDR3nt: TGTGCCTGGCGGACAGGGGGCGGCACAGATACGCAGTATTTT

abundance: NA
j_gene: TRBJ1-3
d_gene: NA
v_gene: TRBV5-1
CDR3aa: CASSFETAGNTIYF
CDR3nt: TGCGCCAGCAGCTTCGAGACAGCTGGAAACACCATATATTTT

abundance: once
j_gene: TRBJ1-2
d_gene: TRBD1
v_gene: TRBV5-1
CDR3aa: CASSNGLTGWGGYTF
CDR3nt: TGCGCCAGCAGCAACGGATTGACAGGGTGGGGTGGCTACACCTTC

abundance: NA
j_gene: TRBJ2-1
d_gene: TRBD1
v_gene: TRBV9
CDR3aa: CASGKDRVGEQFF
CDR3nt: TGTGCCAGCGGAAAAGACAGGGTGGGCGAGCAGTTCTTC

abundance: NA
j_gene: TRBJ2-3
d_gene: TRBD2
v_gene: TRBV10-2
CDR3aa: CASSDVVAGGADTQYF
CDR3nt: TGCGCCAGCAGTGATGTAGTAGCGGGGGGGGCAGATACGCAGTATTTT

abundance: NA
j_gene: TRBJ2-5
d_gene: NA
v_gene: TRBV3-1/TRBV3-2
CDR3aa: CASSQRPAGGSETQYF
CDR3nt: TGTGCCAGCAGCCAACGCCCCGCCGGGGGATCGGAGACCCAGTACTTC

abundance: NA
j_gene: TRBJ2-7
d_gene: NA
v_gene: TRBV29-1
CDR3aa: CSVEDTSSYEQYF
CDR3nt: TGCAGCGTTGAAGATACGAGTTCCTACGAGCAGTACTTC

abundance: NA
j_gene: TRBJ2-1
d_gene: NA
v_gene: TRBV9
CDR3aa: CASSVVRIGEQFF
CDR3nt: TGTGCCAGCAGCGTAGTGAGGATTGGTGAGCAGTTCTTC

abundance: few
j_gene: TRBJ1-1
d_gene: TRBD1
v_gene: TRBV6-5
CDR3aa: CASIPSGTVPFVAFF
CDR3nt: TGTGCCAGCATTCCCTCCGGGACAGTACCCTTCGTGGCTTTCTTT

abundance: once
j_gene: TRBJ1-1
d_gene: NA
v_gene: TRBV3-1/TRBV3-2
CDR3aa: CASSPRGRNTEAFF
CDR3nt: TGTGCCAGCAGCCCCAGGGGTAGGAACACTGAAGCTTTCTTT

abundance: NA
j_gene: TRBJ1-1
d_gene: NA
v_gene: TRBV3-1/TRBV3-2
CDR3aa: CASSRTSRNTEAFF
CDR3nt: TGTGCCAGCAGCCGCACATCACGGAACACTGAAGCTTTCTTT

abundance: few
j_gene: TRBJ2-3
d_gene: TRBD2
v_gene: TRBV6-6
CDR3aa: CASSRRAGGLGEDTQYF
CDR3nt: TGTGCCAGCAGTCGGAGGGCGGGGGGCTTAGGAGAAGATACGCAGTATTTT

abundance: NA
j_gene: TRBJ2-7
d_gene: TRBD1
v_gene: TRBV5-1
CDR3aa: CASSLVDRGYEQYF
CDR3nt: TGCGCCAGCAGCTTGGTAGACAGGGGGTACGAGCAGTACTTC

abundance: NA
j_gene: TRBJ1-3
d_gene: NA
v_gene: TRBV11-3
CDR3aa: CASSLEGGRGGNSGNTIYF
CDR3nt: TGTGCCAGCAGCTTAGAGGGAGGCAGGGGAGGGAACTCTGGAAACACCATATATTTT

abundance: NA
j_gene: TRBJ1-2
d_gene: NA
v_gene: TRBV6-4
CDR3aa: CASSDDRDYGYTF
CDR3nt: TGTGCCAGCAGTGACGACAGAGACTATGGCTACACCTTC

abundance: NA
j_gene: TRBJ2-7
d_gene: TRBD1
v_gene: TRBV2
CDR3aa: CASLSGQGRSEQYF
CDR3nt: TGTGCCAGCCTTTCCGGACAGGGGAGATCAGAGCAGTACTTC

abundance: NA
j_gene: TRBJ2-1
d_gene: TRBD2
v_gene: TRBV5-1
CDR3aa: CASSRGSSGGNGEQFF
CDR3nt: TGCGCCAGCAGCCGTGGATCTAGCGGGGGGAATGGGGAGCAGTTCTTC

abundance: NA
j_gene: TRBJ1-1
d_gene: TRBD1
v_gene: TRBV2
CDR3aa: CAGGQGKNTEAFF
CDR3nt: TGTGCCGGGGGACAGGGAAAAAACACTGAAGCTTTCTTT

abundance: NA
j_gene: TRBJ1-2
d_gene: NA
v_gene: TRBV6-5
CDR3aa: CASSYQAAGYNYGYTF
CDR3nt: TGTGCCAGCAGTTACCAGGCGGCGGGGTATAACTATGGCTACACCTTC

abundance: NA
j_gene: TRBJ1-2
d_gene: NA
v_gene: TRBV6-5
CDR3aa: CATGVSANYGYTF
CDR3nt: TGTGCCACCGGGGTGTCAGCTAACTATGGCTACACCTTC

abundance: few
j_gene: TRBJ1-2
d_gene: NA
v_gene: TRBV5-4
CDR3aa: CASSSESGYTF
CDR3nt: TGTGCCAGCAGCTCCGAGTCAGGCTACACCTTC

abundance: NA
j_gene: TRBJ1-3
d_gene: NA
v_gene: TRBV7-2
CDR3aa: CASSAGTIGTIYF
CDR3nt: TGTGCCAGCAGCGCAGGGACAATAGGCACCATATATTTT

abundance: NA
j_gene: TRBJ2-3
d_gene: TRBD1
v_gene: TRBV6-1
CDR3aa: CASSAMTGSSTDTQYF
CDR3nt: TGTGCCAGCAGTGCCATGACAGGGAGTAGCACAGATACGCAGTATTTT

abundance: few
j_gene: TRBJ1-2
d_gene: NA
v_gene: TRBV7-9
CDR3aa: CASSRHGGDYGYTF
CDR3nt: TGTGCCAGCAGCCGCCACGGGGGTGACTATGGCTACACCTTC